The rows below give T cell receptor beta chains drawn from one sample of a study of shared clonotypes between healthy human individuals. The protocol was immunoSEQ multiplex PCR, while the TCRdb copy is restricted to in-frame clones and leaves out a portion. The sample includes a few million clones, approximately 92% of them seen just once. Sequenced: naive CD4+ T cells sorted from blood. Receptors were obtained from a man between 18 and 35 years old in good health. Each CDR3 is given without its conserved first and last residue.

CDR3	V	J
ASSDIIKGGRHSNYGYT	TRBV2	TRBJ1-2
ASSQDRATGEQY	TRBV4-1	TRBJ2-7
ASRRDGGGGQPQH	TRBV6-5	TRBJ1-5
ASSLVVTGTYEQY	TRBV11-2	TRBJ2-7
SVETGNQY	TRBV29-1	TRBJ2-4
ASSLTGGNTEAF	TRBV27	TRBJ1-1
ASSQAGPEQY	TRBV14	TRBJ2-7
ASSPQGGNSPLH	TRBV18	TRBJ1-6
ASSLAAGQGNEQF	TRBV5-4	TRBJ2-1
ASSLLGTDTQY	TRBV9	TRBJ2-3
ASSLEGAGGGVDTQY	TRBV11-3	TRBJ2-3
ASSPFITDEQF	TRBV7-2	TRBJ2-1
ASSSRGPGNEQF	TRBV2	TRBJ2-1
ASSPPTGGGNTEAF	TRBV18	TRBJ1-1
ASSPNRGGGEAF	TRBV2	TRBJ1-1
ASSYSEGGLF	TRBV6-5	TRBJ1-4
ASSLLGPSHGYT	TRBV28	TRBJ1-2
ASSLGPGAKIYEQY	TRBV27	TRBJ2-7
ASSFGQDYGYT	TRBV5-4	TRBJ1-2
ASSYLGEPQH	TRBV27	TRBJ1-5
ASSYQGGTYEQY	TRBV6-6	TRBJ2-7
AWSPGRETQY	TRBV30	TRBJ2-5
ASSTRDRGGEQF	TRBV2	TRBJ2-1
ASGGTRTDTQY	TRBV2	TRBJ2-3
ASSLSKTAGELF	TRBV5-1	TRBJ2-2
ASSTGTGNYEQY	TRBV7-2	TRBJ2-7
ASIRPLTGGRSEQF	TRBV27	TRBJ2-1
ASSVGGRAGYT	TRBV9	TRBJ1-2
ASSFQGPPTQY	TRBV28	TRBJ2-5
ASSLAGRENYGYT	TRBV5-4	TRBJ1-2
ATGLSPGAHGYGYT	TRBV10-3	TRBJ1-2
ASSLHSRGHEQY	TRBV7-9	TRBJ2-7
ASHGTGGLFDRYT	TRBV6-1	TRBJ1-2